These 13 T cell receptor beta chains share one sample of origin, sequenced in a study of technical replicates of blood from a handful of donors. The protocol was immunoSEQ multiplex PCR, while the TCRdb copy is restricted to in-frame clones and leaves out a portion. The sample holds tens of thousands of clones, 96% seen once. The sequencing sample was made of T cells isolated from PBMCs. The receptors come from a human donor in good health.

This clone has just one count. The chain uses TRBV6-5 and TRBJ2-1, with 9 positions matching TRBD2. Germline assignment: CDR1 MNHEY and CDR2 SVGAGI. V gave up 0 bases and J gave up 8 bases; unmatched junction bases: 8. CDR3 length: 16 residues. CDR3 sequence: CASSYSSGSLSYEQFF. Here the CDR3 DNA reads TGTGCCAGCAGTTACTCTAGCGGGAGCCTATCCTATGAGCAGTTCTTC.

This clone rates as medium-sized (0.01 to 0.1%). Distinct nucleotide sequences in the sample also encode this CDR3. This chain connects TRBV6-5 to TRBJ2-4, with 8 bases that match TRBD1. CDR1 and CDR2 (germline): MNHEY, SVGAGI. Losses at the gene ends were 2 bases for V and 6 bases for J; bases not matched to a gene: 0. This CDR3 contains 13 residues. As DNA, the CDR3 is TGTGCCAGCAGTTACGACAGGGGAAACATTCAGTACTTC. Protein sequence: CASSYDRGNIQYF.

The rearrangement links TRBV18 to TRBJ2-1; D gene unclear. The CDR3 has 12 amino acids. Germline V gives CDR1 KGHSH, CDR2 LQKENI. The V and J ends lost 1 base and 8 bases respectively, with 6 bases between them. CDR3 amino acids: CASSPLSDEQFF. Here the CDR3 DNA reads TGTGCCAGCTCACCACTATCTGATGAGCAGTTCTTC.

This chain joins TRBV6-1 and TRBJ2-4; 8 bases align to TRBD2. CDR3 length: 13 amino acids. V shed 10 bases, J shed 6 bases, and the junction held 8 bases outside the gene matches. In germline, CDR1 is MNHNS, CDR2 SASEGT. The CDR3 DNA reads as TGTGCCACTCAGCGGGAGCTCGGAAACATTCAGTACTTC. This encodes CATQRELGNIQYF.

The V gene is TRBV28, the J gene TRBJ1-2, with 8 bases that match TRBD1. CDR3 length equals 13 residues. The junction had 2 bases not matched to a gene; V was cut back by 4 bases and J by 4 bases. Germline values: CDR1 MDHEN, CDR2 SYDVKM. The CDR3: CASSSGQGYGYTF. The DNA of the CDR3 is TGTGCCAGCAGTTCTGGACAGGGCTATGGCTACACCTTC.

The genes are TRBV28 and TRBJ2-3; 9 positions match TRBD2. CDR3 length: 15 amino acids. In germline, CDR1 is MDHEN, CDR2 SYDVKM. Here the CDR3 reads CASRIAGVVRDTQYF. CDR3 DNA sequence: TGTGCATCCCGTATAGCGGGAGTGGTTAGAGATACGCAGTATTTT.

The rearrangement links TRBV6-1 to TRBJ2-7; TRBD1 is a possible D gene (5 bases). The V gene's germline CDR1 is MNHNS and CDR2 SASEGT. The CDR3 extends over 16 amino acids. V was cut by 0 bases and J by 0 bases, with 12 bases left in between. The DNA for the CDR3 is TGTGCCAGCAGTGAAGCCACCAGGGTTTCCTCCTACGAGCAGTACTTC. The encoded protein is CASSEATRVSSYEQYF.

The chain recombines TRBV5-1 with TRBJ2-5, with 7 bases matching TRBD1. V dropped 5 bases and J dropped 1; count of bases not matched to a gene: 8. The germline V gene has CDR1 SGHRS and CDR2 YFSETQ. CDR3 length: 15 amino acids. In DNA, the CDR3 is TGCGCCAGCAGGAGAACCGGGACAGCCCAAGAGACCCAGTACTTC. It encodes CASRRTGTAQETQYF.

This clone has a single count. The chain carries TRBV6-5 and TRBJ1-1; TRBD1 matches 11 bases. Germline loops: CDR1 MNHEY, CDR2 SVGAGI. Trimming cost V 6 bases and J 5 bases; bases outside gene matches: 8. CDR3 length equals 15 residues. The CDR3 is CASSRAGTGGTEAFF. CDR3 in DNA: TGTGCCAGCAGCCGGGCCGGGACAGGGGGGACTGAAGCTTTCTTT.

CDR3 region: CATGLAGGNTQYF. The CDR3 coding sequence is TGTGCCACGGGACTAGCGGGAGGAAATACGCAGTATTTT. The rearrangement joins TRBV10-3 to TRBJ2-3; 15 bases map to TRBD2. The germline V gene encodes CDR1 ENHRY and CDR2 SYGVKD. The length of the CDR3 is 13 residues. Losses at the gene ends were 10 bases for V and 7 bases for J; bases not matched to a gene: 3.

The chain carries TRBV29-1 and TRBJ2-1; the match to TRBD2 covers 7 bases. The CDR3 extends over 19 amino acids. Germline V gene data show CDR1 as SQVTM and CDR2 as ANQGSEA. V shed 3 bases and J 1 base; nucleotides not matched to a gene: 18. CDR3 amino acids: CSVDPRAGERSWSYNEQFF. The CDR3 DNA is TGCAGCGTTGATCCTAGGGCGGGAGAGAGAAGTTGGTCCTACAATGAGCAGTTCTTC.

The rearrangement joins TRBV10-3 to TRBJ2-2; D possibly corresponds to TRBD2 (5 bases). The CDR3 covers 15 residues. Germline CDR1 is ENHRY and CDR2 is SYGVKD. V lost 4 bases to trimming and J lost 4 bases, with 13 bases between them. Here the CDR3 reads CAISGLAHTTGELFF. DNA of the CDR3: TGTGCCATCAGTGGATTAGCGCATACCACCGGGGAGCTGTTTTTT.

The rearrangement uses TRBV7-6 and TRBJ2-1, with 13 bases matching TRBD2. Germline values: CDR1 SGHVS, CDR2 FNYEAQ. The CDR3 loop spans 15 amino acids. The V and J ends lost 6 bases and 7 bases, in that order; junction bases with no gene match: 6. CDR3 sequence reads: CASRSGTSGVNEQFF. The CDR3 DNA reads TGTGCCAGCAGGTCCGGGACTAGCGGGGTTAATGAGCAGTTCTTC.